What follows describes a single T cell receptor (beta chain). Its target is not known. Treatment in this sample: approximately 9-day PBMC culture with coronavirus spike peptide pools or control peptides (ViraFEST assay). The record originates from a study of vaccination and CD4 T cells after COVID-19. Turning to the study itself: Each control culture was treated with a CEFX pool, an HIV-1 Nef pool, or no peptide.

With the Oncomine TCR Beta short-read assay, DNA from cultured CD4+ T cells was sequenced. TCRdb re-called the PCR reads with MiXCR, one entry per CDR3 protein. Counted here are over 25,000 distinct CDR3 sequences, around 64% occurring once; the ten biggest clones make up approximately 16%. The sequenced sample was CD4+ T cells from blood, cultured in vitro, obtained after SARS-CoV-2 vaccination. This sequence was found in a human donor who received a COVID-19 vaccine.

CDR3 DNA: TGTGCCAGTAGTACCGGGGCTTCGACCCTCCACTTT. It translates to CASSTGASTLHF. This rearrangement joins TRBV19 to TRBJ1-6; possibly TRBD1 for D (5 bases). The CDR3 is 12 amino acids. The V gene's germline CDR1 is LNHDA and CDR2 SQIVND (reference sequence). Trimming removed 4 bases from V and 14 bases from J, with 12 bases in between.